A single sample is the source of the 18 T cell receptor beta chains below, sequenced in a study of blood T cell repertoires in COVID-19. Clones were sequenced by immunoSEQ multiplex PCR, and TCRdb holds only the in-frame ones, with some missing. The table includes 140,000 to 150,000 clones, 80% to 90% detected once. The sample taken for sequencing was peripheral blood. The receptors come from a human donor in a cohort sampled during active COVID-19.

The chain has TRBV6-5 and TRBJ2-7, with TRBD1 identical over 8 bases. CDR1 is MNHEY, CDR2 SVGAGI, per germline. The CDR3 contains 15 residues. Unmatched junction bases numbered 11, after V lost 4 bases and J lost 6 bases. As DNA, the CDR3 is TGTGCCAGCAGTTCCGGACAGGGATGGGTCGGCGAGCAGTACTTC. This translates into CASSSGQGWVGEQYF.

The V and J genes are TRBV4-1 and TRBJ2-2, with 9 bases fitting TRBD1. From germline, CDR1 is MGHRA and CDR2 YSYEKL. The trim removed 4 bases at V and 4 bases at J, leaving 7 bases unmatched. CDR3 length: 16 amino acids. CDR3 sequence (DNA): TGCGCCAGCAGCCTCTTCGACAGGGGGGGCACCGGGGAGCTGTTTTTT. Amino acids: CASSLFDRGGTGELFF.

V is TRBV9 and J is TRBJ1-1; D gene uncertain. Germline CDR1 and CDR2: SGDLS and YYNGEE. Between the trimmed V and J ends, which lost 4 bases and 8 bases, there was a span of 9 bases. There are 11 residues in the CDR3. In DNA, the CDR3 is TGTGCCAGCAGCCCCCGAGGAGAAGCTTTCTTT. It translates to CASSPRGEAFF.

The chain couples TRBV5-5 to TRBJ2-2, with 7 bases matching TRBD1. The CDR3 has 15 residues. The V and J ends lost 4 bases and 0 bases, in that order; junction bases with no gene match: 3. Germline assignment: CDR1 SGHKS and CDR2 YYEKEE (reference sequence). Here the CDR3 DNA reads TGTGCCAGCAGCCCCGGGACAGCGAACACCGGGGAGCTGTTTTTT. This encodes CASSPGTANTGELFF. Based on the CDR3 plus reference TRBV5-5 and TRBJ2-2, the full variable domain is DAGVTQSPTHLIKTRGQQVTLRCSPISGHKSVSWYQQVLGQGPQFIFQYYEKEERGRGNFPDRFSARQFPNYSSELNVNALLLGDSALYLCASSPGTANTGELFFGEGSRLTVL.

This clone appeared a few times. The chain is built from TRBV19 and TRBJ1-5; no reliable D call. V lost 3 bases and J 7 bases, leaving 22 bases between the germline ends. Germline CDR1 and CDR2: LNHDA and SQIVND (reference sequence). CDR3 length: 17 amino acids. CDR3 sequence: CASSIPPFRRTGQPQHF. The CDR3 bases are TGTGCCAGTAGTATCCCTCCCTTCAGGAGGACCGGGCAGCCCCAGCATTTT.

The chain joins TRBV9 to TRBJ2-2; 8 bases are a match to TRBD1. The V segment lost 3 bases and the J segment 0 bases; nucleotides outside the gene matches: 7. The length of the CDR3 is 17 residues. Germline V CDR1 and CDR2: SGDLS, YYNGEE. In nucleotides, the CDR3 is TGTGCCAGCAGCGACCGGGACAGGCACGCGAACACCGGGGAGCTGTTTTTT. Translation: CASSDRDRHANTGELFF.

This chain connects TRBV2 to TRBJ2-5, with TRBD2 matching 15 bases. The CDR3 is made up of 16 amino acids. In germline, CDR1 is SNHLY, CDR2 FYNNEI. Trimming cost V 5 bases and J 5 bases; bases outside gene matches: 6. The CDR3 spells CASSRTSGGVGETQYF. Written as DNA, the CDR3 is TGTGCCAGCAGTCGGACTAGCGGGGGGGTCGGGGAGACCCAGTACTTC.

The chain recombines TRBV13 with TRBJ1-2, with D uncertain. Trimming stripped 6 bases from V and 4 bases from J, with 15 bases between. The CDR3 is 14 residues long. Germline CDR1 PRHDT, CDR2 FYEKMQ (reference sequence). The CDR3 spells CASSSISESYGYTF. Written as DNA, the CDR3 is TGTGCCAGCAGTTCCATCAGCGAATCCTATGGCTACACCTTC.

In DNA form, the CDR3 reads TGTGCCAGCAGTTACGGGCAGGGGGTTGGGGAGCAGTACTTC. As protein: CASSYGQGVGEQYF. The V gene is TRBV6-5, the J gene TRBJ2-7; the match to TRBD1 covers 7 bases. V lost 2 bases to trimming and J lost 7 bases; unmatched junction nucleotides: 8. Per germline, CDR1 MNHEY and CDR2 SVGAGI. The CDR3 is 14 residues long.

V gene TRBV7-9 combines with J gene TRBJ1-3; D not certain. With 6 bases removed from V and 6 bases from J, the gap between germline ends came to 15 bases. This CDR3 is 14 amino acids long. Germline assignment: CDR1 SEHNR and CDR2 FQNEAQ (reference sequence). The CDR3 region is CASSRDGGANTIYF. CDR3 in DNA: TGTGCCAGCAGTCGGGATGGTGGTGCAAACACCATATATTTT.

The chain has TRBV27 and TRBJ2-1, with 7 bases lining up with TRBD1. CDR3 length equals 15 residues. The germline V gene has CDR1 MNHEY and CDR2 SMNVEV (reference sequence). With V trimmed by 1 base and J by 4 bases, 4 bases remained unmatched. CDR3 coding DNA: TGTGCCAGCAGTTTATACACAGGGGTGTACAATGAGCAGTTCTTC. This sequence encodes CASSLYTGVYNEQFF.

The J gene is TRBJ2-7, the V gene TRBV29-1, with 10 bases that match TRBD1. The germline CDR1 and CDR2 sequences are SQVTM and ANQGSEA. The length of the CDR3 is 12 residues. Trimming at V came to 5 bases and at J to 6 bases, leaving 4 bases not matched to a gene. CDR3 region: CSVPGTGVEQYF. The CDR3 nucleotides are TGCAGCGTTCCCGGGACAGGGGTCGAGCAGTACTTC.

This clone showed up just a few times. The rearrangement uses TRBV7-2 and TRBJ1-1, with D maybe TRBD1 (6 bases). The V gene lost 3 bases and the J gene lost 6 bases, with 17 bases spanning the gap. Looked up from germline, CDR1 is SGHTA and CDR2 is FQGNSA. The CDR3 is 15 amino acids. In DNA form, the CDR3 reads TGTGCCAGCAGCTTTGGCGGGGGCGTGGGCGCTGAAGCTTTCTTT. Its protein is CASSFGGGVGAEAFF.

The rearrangement joins TRBV4-2 to TRBJ1-1; D perhaps matches TRBD1 (6 bases). The CDR3 is made up of 15 amino acids. The V and J ends lost 4 bases and 4 bases respectively, with 16 bases between them. CDR1 is LGHNA, CDR2 YNFKEQ, per germline. DNA for the CDR3: TGTGCCAGCAGCCGGTCGGCTCAGGGGATCACTGAAGCTTTCTTT. It yields the protein CASSRSAQGITEAFF.

The V call is TRBV5-1, the J call TRBJ2-7; TRBD2 matches 7 bases. The CDR3 totals 16 residues. V gave up 0 bases and J gave up 0 bases; unmatched junction bases: 6. Germline CDR1 is SGHRS and CDR2 is YFSETQ. The CDR3 DNA is TGCGCCAGCAGCTTGGTGGGGGGGAGGAGCTCCTACGAGCAGTACTTC. Amino acid sequence: CASSLVGGRSSYEQYF.

This clone was observed a few times. The genes are TRBV12-3 or TRBV12-4 and TRBJ1-2, with D uncertain. CDR3 size: 11 residues. The V gene lost 6 bases and the J gene lost 11 bases, with 13 bases spanning the gap. This chain's CDR3 is CASRSSVIYTF. Written as DNA, the CDR3 is TGTGCCAGCAGGTCCTCGGTCATTTACACCTTC.

The chain's CDR3 is CASSNDSPYEQYF. The CDR3 nucleotides are TGTGCCAGCAGCAACGACAGCCCCTACGAGCAGTACTTC. The V gene is TRBV6-5, the J gene TRBJ2-7; D is possibly TRBD1 (5 bases). The CDR3 runs 13 residues. In germline, CDR1 is MNHEY, CDR2 SVGAGI. Trimming removed 6 bases from V and 2 bases from J, with 11 bases in between.

This clone was seen only once. The gene calls are TRBV29-1 and TRBJ1-1, with TRBD1 as a possible D gene (6 bases). CDR3 length: 14 residues. Germline CDR1 is SQVTM and CDR2 is ANQGSEA. Trimming left V 7 bases short and J 0 bases short, with 15 bases between. CDR3 residues: CSELDQGMNTEAFF. CDR3 DNA: TGCAGCGAATTAGACCAGGGGATGAACACTGAAGCTTTCTTT.